Sequencing of this TCR beta chain was carried out in a study of T cell clones after liver transplantation. Study overall: Samples came from ITN030ST, which attempted immunosuppression withdrawal within 2 years of liver transplantation. A pre-transplant mixed lymphocyte reaction with TCRbeta sequencing defined graft-donor-reactive clones followed in post-transplant blood.

Study outcomes and limitations: Post-transplant time points were not standardized, so conclusions are preliminary. Donor-reactive sequences fell more than third party-reactive ones, suggesting partial deletion.

TCRdb's table, derived via immunoSEQ multiplex PCR, lists solely in-frame clones and lacks some. The repertoire consists of some 5,000 clones, with roughly 30% occurring once and the leading ten covering approximately 5.4%. Note on this clone: Its specificity is not known.

Proliferating CFSE-low MLR cells were sequenced to define alloreactive TCRbeta sequences. The CDR3 length is 17 residues. Germline CDR1 and CDR2: LGHNA and YNFKEQ. V lost 2 bases and J 4 bases, leaving 20 bases between the germline ends. The receptor's source is a human patient who received a liver transplant. The graft donor may be the source of some T cells. The rearrangement uses TRBV4-2 and TRBJ1-1, with TRBD1 as a possible D gene (6 bases). The sequenced material came from CD4+ T cells from cultured PBMCs. The CDR3 DNA follows: TGTGCCAGCAGCCAAAGGGGGATGGGGGCCCGGGGCACTGAAGCTTTCTTT. Protein: CASSQRGMGARGTEAFF.